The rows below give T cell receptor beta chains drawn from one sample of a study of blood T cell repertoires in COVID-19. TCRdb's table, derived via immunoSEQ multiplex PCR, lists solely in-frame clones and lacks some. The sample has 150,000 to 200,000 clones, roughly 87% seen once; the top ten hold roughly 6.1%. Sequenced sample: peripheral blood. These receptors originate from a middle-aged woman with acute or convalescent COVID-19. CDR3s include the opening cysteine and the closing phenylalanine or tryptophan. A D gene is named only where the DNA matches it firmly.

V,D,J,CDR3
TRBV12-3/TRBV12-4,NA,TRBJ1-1,CASSLQASEAFF
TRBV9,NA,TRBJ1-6,CASSVEAENSPLHF
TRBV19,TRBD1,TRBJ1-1,CASRPDWDRVLIENTEAFF
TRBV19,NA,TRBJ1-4,CASTIGSVNEKLFF
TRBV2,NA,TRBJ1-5,CASSAQGGSNQPQHF
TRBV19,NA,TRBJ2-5,CASSIGRPSETQYF
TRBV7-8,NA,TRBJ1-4,CASSSGVANEKLFF
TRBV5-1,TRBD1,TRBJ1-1,CASSITGQGYTEAFF
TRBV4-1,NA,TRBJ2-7,CASSQVAGRPSLIEQYF
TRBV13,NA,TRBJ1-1,CASSLGGWKMNTEAFF
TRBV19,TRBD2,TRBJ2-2,CASSISWKGAILAGVGTGELFF
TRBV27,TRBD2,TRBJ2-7,CASRPLGGSSYEQYF
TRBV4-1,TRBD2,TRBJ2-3,CASSQAGRGRGADTQYF
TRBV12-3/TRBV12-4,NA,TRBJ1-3,CAIPLGVSIYF
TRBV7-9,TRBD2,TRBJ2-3,CASSSQTSGSTDTQYF
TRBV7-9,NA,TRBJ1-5,CASSLGANQPQHF
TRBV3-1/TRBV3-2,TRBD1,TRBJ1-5,CASSQGVRGEPQHF
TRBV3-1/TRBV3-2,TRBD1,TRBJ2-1,CASSLNRGNEQFF
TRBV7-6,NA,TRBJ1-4,CASSSSPNRAATNEKLFF
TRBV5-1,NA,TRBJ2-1,CASSLIPKSSYNEQFF
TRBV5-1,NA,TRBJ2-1,CASSFGGRSYNEQFF
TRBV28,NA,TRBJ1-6,CASSRRREPNSPLHF
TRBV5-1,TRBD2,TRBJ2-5,CASSSRLAGELFVVQTQYF
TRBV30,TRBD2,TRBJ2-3,CAWWSPGGKTDTQYF
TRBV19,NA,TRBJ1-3,CASSITGFASGNTIYF
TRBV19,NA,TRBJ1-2,CASSTTRQYRNYGYTF
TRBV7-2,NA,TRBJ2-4,CASSFSGLAKNIQYF
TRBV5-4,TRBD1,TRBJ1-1,CAHLRAHQGENTEAFF
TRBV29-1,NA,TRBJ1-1,CSVGAGWAMNTEAFF
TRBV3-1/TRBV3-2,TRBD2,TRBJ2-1,CASSQWTSGNEQFF
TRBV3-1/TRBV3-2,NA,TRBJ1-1,CASSQAGAGTEAFF
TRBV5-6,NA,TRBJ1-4,CASSSYGRASEKLFF
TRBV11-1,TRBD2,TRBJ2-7,CASSVGTSVSYEQYF
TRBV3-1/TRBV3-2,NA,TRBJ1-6,CASSSRGVPNPNNSPLHF
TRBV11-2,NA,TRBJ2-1,CASSLRLNNNEQFF
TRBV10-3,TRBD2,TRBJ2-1,CAISDYPFLAGGAYNEQFF
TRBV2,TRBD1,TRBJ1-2,CASSNRGTAYGYTF
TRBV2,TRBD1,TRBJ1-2,CASRDRAGYGYTF
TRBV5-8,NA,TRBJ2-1,CASSPFGEQFF
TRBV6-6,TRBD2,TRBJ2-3,CASSYSASGTDMAQYF
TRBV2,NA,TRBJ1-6,CATGEGQGFSPLHF
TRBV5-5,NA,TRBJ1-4,CASSLLRGEKLFF
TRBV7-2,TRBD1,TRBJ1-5,CASSLKALGTDTIF
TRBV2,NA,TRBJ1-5,CASTRQPDSNQPQHF
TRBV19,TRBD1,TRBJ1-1,CASRIGTGVTEAFF